This T cell receptor beta chain was sequenced during a study of T-cell memory formation after mild COVID-19. The CDR3 runs to 16 residues. The germline V gene encodes CDR1 LGHNA and CDR2 YSLEER. Trimming stripped 0 bases from V and 4 bases from J, with 13 bases between. This clonotype was observed a handful of times. TCRdb re-called the 5' RACE reads with MiXCR, one entry per CDR3 protein. The sample carries 250,000 to 300,000 distinct CDR3 sequences, roughly 17% recorded once. Material for sequencing was PBMCs or a T cell subset sorted from them (not recorded which). The V and J genes are TRBV4-3 and TRBJ1-5, with D possibly TRBD1 on 5 matching bases. This sequence originates from a man aged 18-30 years who had mild COVID-19 (a few samples of this study predate the infection). Cell type and time point are not known. The CDR3 region has the DNA TGCGCCAGCAGCCAAGACCTGGCAGGGAAGAATCAGCCCCAGCATTTT. Residues: CASSQDLAGKNQPQHF.